This passage covers 7 T cell receptor beta chains from one sample sequenced in a study of T cell responses to AZD1222 COVID-19 vaccine. Measured with immunoSEQ multiplex PCR; TCRdb has only the in-frame clones, and not every one. The sample comprises about 99,000 clones, 90% of which are singletons, and about 5% rests with the top ten. The material sequenced was peripheral blood, taken on day 0 of AZD1222 vaccination. Source of these receptors: an adult in good health.

The rearrangement uses TRBV7-3 and TRBJ1-1, with D hard to call. CDR1 is SGHTA and CDR2 is FQGTGA in the germline V gene. This CDR3 has 14 amino acids. V was trimmed by 5 bases and J by 5 bases, leaving 15 bases between them. The CDR3 loop is CASSPGPRWTEAFF. Written as DNA, the CDR3 is TGTGCCAGCAGCCCTGGGCCGCGATGGACTGAAGCTTTCTTT.

J is TRBJ1-2 and V is TRBV28; 10 bases line up with TRBD1. In germline, CDR1 is MDHEN, CDR2 SYDVKM. J was trimmed by 6 bases and V by 5 bases; bases with no gene match: 6. This CDR3 has 14 residues. The CDR3 sequence is CASSPSDRGHGYTF. In DNA form, the CDR3 reads TGTGCCAGCAGTCCATCCGACAGGGGGCATGGCTACACCTTC.

This chain joins TRBV7-9 and TRBJ2-1, with D maybe TRBD1 (5 bases). CDR3 length: 14 residues. Trimming removed 2 bases from V and 5 bases from J, with 10 bases in between. The germline V gene encodes CDR1 SEHNR and CDR2 FQNEAQ (reference sequence). CDR3 DNA: TGTGCCAGCAGCTTAAGTATAGGGGACAATGAGCAGTTCTTC. This codes for CASSLSIGDNEQFF.

The chain uses TRBV25-1 and TRBJ2-7; D remains unclear. This CDR3 has 11 residues. Germline CDR1 and CDR2: MGHDK and SYGVNS. Trimming pared 6 bases from V and 2 bases from J, leaving 5 bases between. The CDR3 loop is CASRSAYEQYF. CDR3 in DNA: TGTGCCAGCAGGTCGGCCTACGAGCAGTACTTC.

The chain carries TRBV7-2 and TRBJ1-2; 7 bases match TRBD1. V shed 5 bases and J 7 bases; nucleotides not matched to a gene: 4. This CDR3 region has 12 residues. Germline-derived CDR1 and CDR2 are SGHTA and FQGNSA. Written as DNA, the CDR3 is TGTGCCAGCAGCGAGACAGGGATTGGCTACACCTTC. Amino acids: CASSETGIGYTF.

This chain joins TRBV7-6 and TRBJ2-7; the D gene is possibly TRBD1 (5 bases). CDR3 size: 16 residues. The germline V gene encodes CDR1 SGHVS and CDR2 FNYEAQ. V was shortened by 4 bases and J by 2 bases, with 18 bases between the two germline ends. The CDR3 loop is CASSSQGNGFAYEQYF. CDR3 DNA sequence: TGTGCCAGCAGCTCGCAGGGTAACGGCTTTGCCTACGAGCAGTACTTC.

CDR3 in amino acids: CASSLLVLVHEQYF. DNA of the CDR3: TGTGCCAGCAGCTTACTAGTTTTGGTCCACGAGCAGTACTTC. This sequence joins TRBV11-2 and TRBJ2-7; D is ambiguous. Per germline, CDR1 SGHAT and CDR2 FQNNGV. V was cut by 2 bases and J by 5 bases, with 13 bases left in between. This CDR3 has 14 amino acids.